Sequencing of this TCR beta chain was carried out in a study of CD8 T cells in Susac syndrome. This clonotype was detected only a few times. Reverse transcription of roughly 0.5 to 1 ug RNA was performed with random hexamers. Multiplex PCR with immunoSEQ amplified the TCR beta CDR3 across 54 Vbeta and 13 Jbeta. MiXCR, applied by TCRdb to the immunoSEQ multiplex PCR reads, yields one record per CDR3 protein. Of more than 100,000 distinct CDR3 sequences detected, about 94% appear once; the ten largest clones hold about 0.3%. Sequencing targeted TCR beta in blood CD8+ and CD4+ T cells. Patients with Susac syndrome met diagnostic criteria defined recently for definite or probable disease. TEMRA cells were FACS-enriched, with CD8+ and CD4+ T cells isolated negatively. The source is a human donor with Susac syndrome. The specimen sequenced was CD8+ T cells from PBMCs.

CDR3 nucleotides: TGTGCCAGCAGCCGGGACAGAGACACCGGGGAGCTGTTTTTT. Residues: CASSRDRDTGELFF. The chain joins TRBV3-1 to TRBJ2-2, with 7 bases aligning to TRBD1. The CDR3 consists of 14 residues. CDR1 and CDR2 from the germline V gene are LGHDT and YNNKEL (reference sequence). V trimming: 4 bases; J trimming: 3 bases; junction bases outside the gene matches: 2.